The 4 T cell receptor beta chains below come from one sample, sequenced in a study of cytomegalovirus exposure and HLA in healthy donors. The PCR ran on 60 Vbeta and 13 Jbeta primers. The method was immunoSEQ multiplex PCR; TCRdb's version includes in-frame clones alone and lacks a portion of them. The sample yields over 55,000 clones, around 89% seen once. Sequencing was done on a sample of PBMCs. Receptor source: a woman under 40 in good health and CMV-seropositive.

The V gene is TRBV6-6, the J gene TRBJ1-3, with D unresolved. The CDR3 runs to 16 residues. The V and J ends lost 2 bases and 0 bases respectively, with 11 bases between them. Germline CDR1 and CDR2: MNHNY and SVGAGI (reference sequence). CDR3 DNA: TGTGCCAGCAGTTACCATCGGTCGAGCTCTGGAAACACCATATATTTT. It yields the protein CASSYHRSSSGNTIYF.

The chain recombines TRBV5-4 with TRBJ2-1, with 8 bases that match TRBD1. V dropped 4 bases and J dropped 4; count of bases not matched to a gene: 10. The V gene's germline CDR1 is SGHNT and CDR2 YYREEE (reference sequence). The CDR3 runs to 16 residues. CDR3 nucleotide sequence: TGTGCCAGCAGCGAAAGAACAGGGGGTTTTTACAATGAGCAGTTCTTC. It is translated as CASSERTGGFYNEQFF. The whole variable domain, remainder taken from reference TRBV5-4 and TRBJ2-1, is ETGVTQSPTHLIKTRGQQVTLRCSSQSGHNTVSWYQQALGQGPQFIFQYYREEENGRGNFPPRFSGLQFPNYSSELNVNALELDDSALYLCASSERTGGFYNEQFFGPGTRLTVL.

The DNA for the CDR3 is TGTGCCAGCAGGGGAGCGGTCAACTCCTACAATGAGCAGTTCTTC. Translation gives CASRGAVNSYNEQFF. The rearrangement uses TRBV2 and TRBJ2-1; perhaps TRBD2 as D (5 bases). Trimming cost V 6 bases and J 0 bases, with 12 bases left between them. This CDR3 has 15 amino acids. Germline loops: CDR1 SNHLY, CDR2 FYNNEI. Together with reference TRBV2 and TRBJ2-1, the CDR3 gives the full variable domain: EPEVTQTPSHQVTQMGQEVILRCVPISNHLYFYWYRQILGQKVEFLVSFYNNEISEKSEIFDDQFSVERPDGSNFTLKIRSTKLEDSAMYFCASRGAVNSYNEQFFGPGTRLTVL.

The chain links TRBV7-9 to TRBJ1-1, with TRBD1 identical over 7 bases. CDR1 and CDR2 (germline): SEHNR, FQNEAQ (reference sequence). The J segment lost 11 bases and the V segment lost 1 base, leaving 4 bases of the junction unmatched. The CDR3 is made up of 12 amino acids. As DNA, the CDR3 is TGTGCCAGCAGCTTAGTCAGGGGGGTTGCTTTCTTT. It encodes CASSLVRGVAFF.